These 10 T cell receptor beta chains share one sample of origin, sequenced in a study of CD8 T cells in ankylosing spondylitis. TCRdb itself ran the 5' RACE reads through MiXCR, one entry per CDR3 protein. The sample gives just over 350,000 distinct CDR3 sequences, more than 20% of which show up once; less than 15% is in the top ten. The sequenced sample consisted of blood, either unsorted or a sorted T cell fraction (not recorded which). Source of these receptors: a male donor with ankylosing spondylitis or in good health (not recorded which).

This chain links TRBV2 with TRBJ2-2; D is perhaps TRBD2 (6 bases). CDR1 is SNHLY and CDR2 is FYNNEI in the germline V gene. Trimming cost V 6 bases and J 8 bases, with 22 bases left between them. This CDR3 is built from 16 residues. The DNA of the CDR3 is TGTGCCAGCAGCGTGGCTGCGGGGCAGACTGGGGGGGAGCTGTTTTTT. Protein: CASSVAAGQTGGELFF. The full variable domain, with the rest looked up from reference TRBV2 and TRBJ2-2, is EPEVTQTPSHQVTQMGQEVILRCVPISNHLYFYWYRQILGQKVEFLVSFYNNEISEKSEIFDDQFSVERPDGSNFTLKIRSTKLEDSAMYFCASSVAAGQTGGELFFGEGSRLTVL.

The rearrangement links TRBV29-1 to TRBJ2-7; no clear D gene. With 0 bases removed from V and 3 bases from J, the gap between germline ends came to 12 bases. This CDR3 spans 14 amino acids. CDR1 SQVTM and CDR2 ANQGSEA come from the germline V gene. The CDR3 spells CSVEDGSNYYEQYF. CDR3 bases: TGCAGCGTTGAAGATGGGTCGAACTACTACGAGCAGTACTTC.

In DNA form, the CDR3 reads TGTGCCAGCAGTTTAGTACGAAATGAGCAGTTCTTC. Translating gives CASSLVRNEQFF. The V call is TRBV12-3 or TRBV12-4, the J call TRBJ2-1; D not certain. V was trimmed by 1 base and J by 7 bases, leaving 5 bases between them. The CDR3 covers 12 residues.

J is TRBJ2-1 and V is TRBV5-6, with a tentative D call TRBD1 (5 bases). This CDR3 contains 18 residues. The germline V gene encodes CDR1 SGHDT and CDR2 YYEEEE. The V gene lost 1 base and the J gene lost 0 bases, with 17 bases spanning the gap. As DNA, the CDR3 is TGTGCCAGCAGCTTGCTTGCGGCAGGGTCCCCCTCCTACAATGAGCAGTTCTTC. Protein sequence: CASSLLAAGSPSYNEQFF.

The rearrangement links TRBV12-3 or TRBV12-4 to TRBJ2-7, with D possibly matching TRBD2 (6 bases). Trimming left V 8 bases short and J 3 bases short, with 17 bases between. The CDR3 totals 14 residues. CDR3 sequence (DNA): TGTGCCAGCGGCCCCAAGGAGGGGATCTACGAGCAGTACTTC. Residues: CASGPKEGIYEQYF.

V usage is TRBV10-2 and J usage is TRBJ2-1; D gene ambiguous. CDR3 length equals 13 residues. The germline gives CDR1 WSHSY, CDR2 SAAADI. Trimming pared 7 bases from V and 9 bases from J, leaving 16 bases between. The CDR3 reads CASTNDPRVEQFF. The DNA of the CDR3 is TGCGCCAGCACTAACGACCCCCGGGTTGAGCAGTTCTTC.

This sequence joins TRBV4-2 and TRBJ2-2; D ambiguous. Trimming cost V 1 base and J 2 bases, with 5 bases left between them. CDR1 is LGHNA, CDR2 YNFKEQ, per germline. The CDR3 is 14 residues long. The CDR3: CASSQGSNTGELFF. The CDR3 DNA is TGTGCCAGCAGCCAAGGGTCCAACACCGGGGAGCTGTTTTTT.

This chain connects TRBV20-1 to TRBJ1-2; maybe TRBD1 (6 bases). Germline V gene data show CDR1 as DFQATT and CDR2 as SNEGSKA (reference sequence). This CDR3 spans 14 amino acids. V was trimmed by 6 bases and J by 2 bases, leaving 16 bases between them. This CDR3 reads CSAWTVPTNYGYTF. Here the CDR3 DNA reads TGCAGTGCATGGACAGTTCCCACGAACTATGGCTACACCTTC.

This chain links TRBV5-5 with TRBJ2-1, with a tentative D call TRBD2 (6 bases). Germline V gives CDR1 SGHKS, CDR2 YYEKEE (reference sequence). The CDR3 sequence is 16 residues long. Deletions cut 1 base from V and 2 bases from J, with 13 bases between. CDR3 nucleotides: TGTGCCAGCAGCTTGCGAGTGGGGGGACCCTACAATGAGCAGTTCTTC. Its protein product is CASSLRVGGPYNEQFF.

This clonotype was counted between two and nine times. The J gene is TRBJ2-1, the V gene TRBV24-1; no firm D call. This CDR3 spans 13 amino acids. The germline V gene encodes CDR1 KGHDR and CDR2 SFDVKD. The V and J ends lost 3 bases and 7 bases respectively, with 9 bases between them. This CDR3 reads CATSDQLENEQFF. CDR3 bases: TGTGCCACCAGTGATCAACTTGAAAATGAGCAGTTCTTC.